The 14 T cell receptor beta chains in this list originate from one sample, sequenced in a study of persistence of HIV-infected CD4 T cells. Cells were stimulated with overlapping HIV-1 Gag 15-mer peptides. Memory cells lacking CD40L and CD69 with high CD45RO were sorted. No antigen is known for these receptors. The libraries were made with immunoSEQ version 4 in survey mode. The protocol was immunoSEQ multiplex PCR, while the TCRdb copy is restricted to in-frame clones and leaves out a portion. The sample lists about 40,000 clones, 75% to 85% occurring once. Sample: CD4+ T cells sorted from PBMCs after approximately 19-hour stimulation, taken from a patient who received antiretroviral therapy. These TCRs come from an adult man with HIV who was CMV-seropositive.

This clone was counted between two and nine times. The CDR3, as DNA: TGTGCCAGCCGATTAAACACTGAAGCTTTCTTT. Protein: CASRLNTEAFF. V gene TRBV6-5 combines with J gene TRBJ1-1; D gene uncertain. This CDR3 spans 11 amino acids. V shed 8 bases and J shed 2 bases, with 6 bases lying between them. The germline V gene encodes CDR1 MNHEY and CDR2 SVGAGI.

V and J are TRBV30 and TRBJ2-7; D perhaps matches TRBD1 (6 bases). CDR1 is GTSNPN, CDR2 SVGIG, per germline (reference sequence). The CDR3 sequence is 15 residues long. V lost 2 bases, J lost 6 bases, and 20 bases lay in between. CDR3 in amino acids: CAWSPRGTLRGEQYF. The CDR3 region has the DNA TGTGCCTGGAGTCCGAGGGGGACCCTCAGAGGCGAGCAGTACTTC.

The gene calls are TRBV6-2 or TRBV6-3 and TRBJ2-7; 12 bases match TRBD2. J gave up 2 bases and V 3 bases, and 14 bases lay outside the gene matches. From germline, CDR1 is MNHEY and CDR2 SVGEGT. CDR3 length: 19 amino acids. The CDR3 sequence: CASSYRASGRAGRAYEQYF. The CDR3 bases are TGTGCCAGCAGTTATAGGGCTAGCGGGAGGGCCGGCCGCGCCTACGAGCAGTACTTC.

The chain recombines TRBV27 with TRBJ1-6; D gene ambiguous. The germline V and J ends were trimmed by 4 bases and 0 bases, with 13 bases remaining between them. This CDR3 is built from 17 residues. From germline, CDR1 is MNHEY and CDR2 SMNVEV (reference sequence). For the CDR3, the DNA is TGTGCCAGCAGTTCTAGTCCGAGGAGCTCCTATAATTCACCCCTCCACTTT. It specifies CASSSSPRSSYNSPLHF.

This clone was observed once. The chain recombines TRBV7-9 with TRBJ2-2; TRBD1 agrees at 7 bases. V was pared by 5 bases and J by 1 base, with 10 bases of the junction left unmatched. CDR3 length: 17 residues. Looked up from germline, CDR1 is SEHNR and CDR2 is FQNEAQ (reference sequence). This chain's CDR3 is CASSIPTGVLNTGELFF. The CDR3 region has the DNA TGTGCCAGCAGCATTCCAACAGGGGTCCTGAACACCGGGGAGCTGTTTTTT.

This clone was counted between two and nine times. The rearrangement uses TRBV19 and TRBJ2-5; 9 bases map to TRBD1. Germline V gives CDR1 LNHDA, CDR2 SQIVND (reference sequence). This CDR3 region has 15 residues. J gave up 1 base and V 3 bases, and 3 bases lay outside the gene matches. The CDR3 DNA follows: TGTGCCAGTAGTATGGGACAGGGCCGCCAAGAGACCCAGTACTTC. Translating it yields CASSMGQGRQETQYF.

V is TRBV5-4 and J is TRBJ2-5; the D call may be TRBD1 or TRBD2 (5 bases each). Germline CDR1 SGHNT, CDR2 YYREEE (reference sequence). Deletions cut 3 bases from V and 3 bases from J, with 15 bases between. CDR3 size: 15 residues. The CDR3, as DNA: TGTGCCAGCAGCTCGGGACCTAGGATCGAAGAGACCCAGTACTTC. Residues: CASSSGPRIEETQYF.

V is TRBV7-9 and J is TRBJ2-5, with unresolved D. The germline V gene encodes CDR1 SEHNR and CDR2 FQNEAQ (reference sequence). The CDR3 is 11 residues long. The V end was cut by 6 bases, the J end by 5 bases, with 7 bases between. The CDR3: CASRKGETQYF. The CDR3 nucleotides read TGTGCCAGCAGGAAAGGGGAGACCCAGTACTTC.

The V call is TRBV25-1, the J call TRBJ2-7; 11 bases are a match to TRBD1. Germline lookup yields CDR1 MGHDK and CDR2 SYGVNS. The CDR3 is 14 residues long. Trimming removed 6 bases from V and 3 bases from J; junction bases left unmatched: 4. The CDR3 protein is CASRGQGGDYEQYF. CDR3 nucleotide sequence: TGTGCCAGCAGGGGACAGGGGGGCGACTACGAGCAGTACTTC.

This sequence joins TRBV3-1 (or the pseudogene TRBV3-2) and TRBJ2-1; 10 nucleotides line up with TRBD2. Looked up from germline, CDR1 is LGHDT and CDR2 is YNNKEL (reference sequence). J gave up 5 bases and V 4 bases, and 8 bases lay outside the gene matches. The CDR3 has 16 residues. The CDR3 nucleotides are TGTGCCAGCAGCCGCTATACTAGCGGGACCCACAATGAGCAGTTCTTC. Protein: CASSRYTSGTHNEQFF.

This rearrangement joins TRBV5-1 to TRBJ1-5; 7 bases line up with TRBD1. This CDR3 has 18 residues. Trimming removed 4 bases from V and 4 bases from J; junction bases left unmatched: 17. CDR1 SGHRS and CDR2 YFSETQ come from the germline V gene. The CDR3 DNA sequence: TGCGCCAGCAGCCGAAGACCGGGGACAGAGGAGCTAAATCAGCCCCAGCATTTT. Translating gives CASSRRPGTEELNQPQHF.

DNA for the CDR3: TGTGCCAGCAGTTCGGCAGCTAGAAACACCATATATTTT. Encoded protein: CASSSAARNTIYF. The chain employs TRBV27 and TRBJ1-3; no firm D call. The V gene lost 4 bases and the J gene lost 5 bases, with 9 bases spanning the gap. Germline V gene lookup returns CDR1 MNHEY and CDR2 SMNVEV (reference sequence). The CDR3 length is 13 residues.

Note on this clone: The same CDR3 arises from other DNA sequences in this sample as well. The chain recombines TRBV6-5 with TRBJ2-1, with TRBD2 identical over 8 bases. The J segment lost 1 base and the V segment lost 6 bases, leaving 2 bases of the junction unmatched. The CDR3 has 14 residues. Germline-derived CDR1 and CDR2 are MNHEY and SVGAGI. This chain's CDR3 is CASRLAGSYNEQFF. In DNA form, the CDR3 reads TGTGCCAGCAGGTTAGCGGGGTCCTACAATGAGCAGTTCTTC.

This clone was observed a few times. V gene TRBV9 combines with J gene TRBJ1-6, with 9 bases lining up with TRBD1. Per the germline V gene, CDR1 is SGDLS and CDR2 is YYNGEE. This CDR3 comprises 14 residues. V trimming: 3 bases; J trimming: 10 bases; junction bases outside the gene matches: 5. CDR3 sequence reads: CASSADRGRSPLHF. The CDR3, as DNA: TGTGCCAGCAGCGCGGACAGGGGTCGGTCACCCCTCCACTTT.